This is a list of T cell receptor beta chains from one sample in a study of Graves' ophthalmopathy and Graves' hyperthyroidism. TCRdb processed the multiplex PCR reads anew with MiXCR; each CDR3 protein has one entry. The sample consists of about 550,000 distinct CDR3 sequences, less than 45% of them appearing once. What was sequenced was peripheral blood or thyroid tissue (not recorded which). The source is an adult man with Graves' hyperthyroidism. CDR3s include the opening cysteine and the closing phenylalanine or tryptophan. The D gene is left open where the match is weak. Part of the rows lack a size; the others show once, few, many or a class for expanded clones.

CDR3 protein | CDR3 DNA | J gene | D gene | V gene | clone size
CSVVMDSNQPQHF | TGCAGCGTTGTAATGGACAGCAATCAGCCCCAGCATTTT | TRBJ1-5 | - | TRBV29-1 | many
CASSQLAGAGELFF | TGCGCCAGCAGCCAACTAGCGGGGGCCGGGGAGCTGTTTTTT | TRBJ2-2 | TRBD2 | TRBV4-1 | -
CSVGLAGQYEQYF | TGCAGCGTTGGACTAGCGGGGCAGTACGAGCAGTACTTC | TRBJ2-7 | TRBD2 | TRBV29-1 | many
CASSLDGYNEQYF | TGTGCCAGCAGCTTGGACGGGTACAATGAGCAGTACTTC | TRBJ2-7 | - | TRBV5-6 | -
CASSKVRGYNEQFF | TGTGCCAGCAGTAAAGTCAGGGGGTACAATGAGCAGTTCTTC | TRBJ2-1 | TRBD1 | TRBV7-9 | -
CAISLPLQGATSGNTIYF | TGTGCCATCAGCTTACCGTTACAGGGGGCGACTTCTGGAAACACCATATATTTT | TRBJ1-3 | TRBD1 | TRBV10-3 | many
CASSADRGLGQPQHF | TGTGCCAGCAGTGCTGACAGGGGGCTCGGTCAGCCCCAGCATTTT | TRBJ1-5 | TRBD1 | TRBV28 | -
CATSDGTVNTEAFF | TGTGCCACCAGTGACGGGACAGTGAACACTGAAGCTTTCTTT | TRBJ1-1 | TRBD1 | TRBV24-1 | many
CASSQATSTDTQYF | TGCGCCAGCAGCCAAGCTACTAGCACAGATACGCAGTATTTT | TRBJ2-3 | - | TRBV7-8 | -
CASTPGQGAANTGELFF | TGTGCCAGCACTCCGGGACAGGGGGCCGCGAACACCGGGGAGCTGTTTTTT | TRBJ2-2 | TRBD1 | TRBV7-9 | -
CSARAAYSYEQYF | TGCAGTGCTAGAGCGGCATACTCCTACGAGCAGTACTTC | TRBJ2-7 | - | TRBV20-1 | once
CSVVTPHSGANVLTF | TGCAGCGTTGTCACTCCTCACTCTGGGGCCAACGTCCTGACTTTC | TRBJ2-6 | - | TRBV29-1 | few
CASRVTGYGYTF | TGTGCCAGCAGGGTCACAGGGTATGGCTACACCTTC | TRBJ1-2 | - | TRBV7-3 | few
CASSDNTGTTYEQYF | TGTGCCAGCAGCGACAACACCGGGACCACCTACGAGCAGTACTTC | TRBJ2-7 | - | TRBV7-2 | -
CASSLGGQGRSEAFF | TGTGCCAGCAGTTTAGGAGGGCAGGGTCGGTCTGAAGCTTTCTTT | TRBJ1-1 | - | TRBV12-3/TRBV12-4 | -
CASSLARTDNYGYTF | TGTGCCAGCAGCTTGGCTCGGACCGACAACTATGGCTACACCTTC | TRBJ1-2 | - | TRBV5-8 | many
CASKSNMNTEAFF | TGTGCCAGTAAGTCCAACATGAACACTGAAGCTTTCTTT | TRBJ1-1 | - | TRBV19 | many
CASSELGSGSSYEQYF | TGTGCCAGCAGTGAATTGGGTAGCGGAAGCTCCTACGAGCAGTACTTC | TRBJ2-7 | - | TRBV6-1 | many
CASRTGGRGEAFF | TGTGCCAGCAGGACAGGGGGCCGCGGTGAAGCTTTCTTT | TRBJ1-1 | TRBD1 | TRBV6-5 | -
CASSTYREGDTGAFF | TGTGCCAGCAGCACATACAGGGAGGGGGACACTGGAGCTTTCTTT | TRBJ1-1 | - | TRBV7-9 | once
CSVDFADRVGTYEQYF | TGCAGCGTTGATTTTGCGGACAGGGTAGGGACCTACGAGCAGTACTTC | TRBJ2-7 | TRBD1 | TRBV29-1 | many
CASTTRQGESEQFF | TGCGCCAGCACCACCAGACAGGGGGAGAGCGAGCAGTTCTTC | TRBJ2-1 | TRBD1 | TRBV5-1 | many
CAISPGQGNYGYTF | TGTGCCATCAGCCCGGGACAGGGGAACTATGGCTACACCTTC | TRBJ1-2 | TRBD1 | TRBV10-3 | many
CSARDSSVGTQYF | TGCAGTGCTAGAGATAGCAGCGTTGGAACGCAGTATTTT | TRBJ2-3 | - | TRBV20-1 | -
CASTDRELANTGELFF | TGCGCCAGTACGGACAGGGAACTAGCGAACACCGGGGAGCTGTTTTTT | TRBJ2-2 | TRBD1 | TRBV5-1 | many
CASRRQGLGTDTQYF | TGTGCCAGCAGGCGACAGGGGTTGGGCACAGATACGCAGTATTTT | TRBJ2-3 | TRBD1 | TRBV2 | -
CSARSASGGRYEQYF | TGCAGTGCTAGATCCGCTAGCGGGGGGCGCTACGAGCAGTACTTC | TRBJ2-7 | TRBD2 | TRBV20-1 | many